This T cell receptor (beta chain) was obtained from a study of cytomegalovirus exposure and HLA in healthy donors. For the study at large: There were 350 to 400 genotyped donors. Of these, 81% fell in the genetic ancestry cluster associated with self-reported Caucasian donors.

Between the trimmed V and J ends, which lost 4 bases and 6 bases, there was a span of 19 bases. Germline values: CDR1 SGDLS, CDR2 YYNGEE. This CDR3 comprises 15 residues. The study ran its PCR with 60 Vbeta and 13 Jbeta primers. This table comes from immunoSEQ multiplex PCR, and its TCRdb copy is limited to in-frame clones, with some not included. The table shows 150,000 to 200,000 clones, with around 80% occurring only once. The specimen sequenced was PBMCs. The receptor's source is a woman between 40 and 55 years old in good health and CMV-seropositive. The V and J genes are TRBV9 and TRBJ2-5; TRBD2 might be the D (6 bases). As DNA, the CDR3 is TGTGCCAGCAGCCCCCGGGGTTTAGCGGTGCAGACCCAGTACTTC. Translated: CASSPRGLAVQTQYF.